This entry lists 32 T cell receptor beta chains sequenced from one sample in a study of blood T cell repertoires in COVID-19. Data came from immunoSEQ multiplex PCR; TCRdb stores just in-frame clones and leaves some out. This table holds a few hundred thousand clones, roughly 84% found once. The sequenced material came from peripheral blood. The receptors were sampled from a woman between 40 and 55 years old who had recovered from COVID-19.

V usage is TRBV5-5 and J usage is TRBJ1-6; D is uncertain. Trimming left V 2 bases short and J 6 bases short, with 9 bases between. CDR1 is SGHKS, CDR2 YYEKEE, per germline (reference sequence). The CDR3 has 14 residues. The CDR3 bases are TGTGCCAGCAGCTTAACCGGGATTAATTCACCCCTCCACTTT. Its translation: CASSLTGINSPLHF.

This clone was counted a few times. The V gene is TRBV19, the J gene TRBJ2-2, with D hard to call. CDR1 and CDR2 (germline): LNHDA, SQIVND (reference sequence). The length of the CDR3 is 14 residues. Trimming pared 4 bases from V and 2 bases from J, leaving 8 bases between. The CDR3 nucleotides read TGTGCCAGTAGTACTGGGCCCAACACCGGGGAGCTGTTTTTT. Amino acid sequence: CASSTGPNTGELFF.

This sequence joins TRBV28 and TRBJ2-7; 11 bases are shared with TRBD2. J gave up 3 bases and V 6 bases, and 10 bases lay outside the gene matches. Germline assignment: CDR1 MDHEN and CDR2 SYDVKM. The CDR3 sequence is 16 residues long. CDR3 residues: CASSHETSGELYEQYF. As DNA, the CDR3 is TGTGCCAGCAGCCACGAGACTAGCGGGGAACTCTACGAGCAGTACTTC. The complete variable domain, with remaining parts taken from reference TRBV28 and TRBJ2-7, reads DVKVTQSSRYLVKRTGEKVFLECVQDMDHENMFWYRQDPGLGLRLIYFSYDVKMKEKGDIPEGYSVSREKKERFSLILESASTNQTSMYLCASSHETSGELYEQYFGPGTRLTVT.

The chain is built from TRBV7-6 and TRBJ2-1, with 9 bases lining up with TRBD2. This CDR3 region has 15 residues. V lost 5 bases to trimming and J lost 3 bases; unmatched junction nucleotides: 5. Germline V lookup: CDR1 SGHVS, CDR2 FNYEAQ. CDR3 sequence: CASSPAGGRYNEQFF. The CDR3 DNA sequence: TGTGCCAGCAGCCCAGCGGGGGGACGCTACAATGAGCAGTTCTTC.

This sequence joins TRBV28 and TRBJ1-2; TRBD1 matches at 9 bases. Germline V gives CDR1 MDHEN, CDR2 SYDVKM. The trim removed 6 bases at V and 5 bases at J, leaving 10 bases unmatched. This CDR3 has 15 amino acids. The CDR3 protein is CASSSGTGILYGYTF. CDR3 DNA sequence: TGTGCCAGCAGCTCCGGGACAGGGATTTTGTATGGCTACACCTTC.

The chain is built from TRBV30 and TRBJ1-2; a weak D match, TRBD1 (6 bases). Germline V lookup: CDR1 GTSNPN, CDR2 SVGIG (reference sequence). With 8 bases removed from V and 4 bases from J, the gap between germline ends came to 17 bases. The CDR3 is made up of 13 amino acids. The CDR3 nucleotides read TGTGCCGGGATAAAGGACAGCTTCTATGGCTACACCTTC. Residues: CAGIKDSFYGYTF.

Only a few counts were recorded for this clone. This sequence joins TRBV2 and TRBJ1-6, with 8 bases matching TRBD1. Trimming took 8 bases from V and 8 from J; bases not matched to a gene: 11. The CDR3 runs 15 residues. CDR1 and CDR2 from the germline V gene are SNHLY and FYNNEI. CDR3 coding DNA: TGTGCCAGCGGTTCCGACCCGACAGGGGATTCACCCCTCCACTTT. Translation: CASGSDPTGDSPLHF. Full variable domain (remainder filled in from reference TRBV2 and TRBJ1-6): EPEVTQTPSHQVTQMGQEVILRCVPISNHLYFYWYRQILGQKVEFLVSFYNNEISEKSEIFDDQFSVERPDGSNFTLKIRSTKLEDSAMYFCASGSDPTGDSPLHFGNGTRLTVT.

The rearrangement uses TRBV5-1 and TRBJ1-5; 7 bases align to TRBD1. In germline, CDR1 is SGHRS, CDR2 YFSETQ. The CDR3 runs to 15 residues. Trimming cost V 1 base and J 3 bases; bases outside gene matches: 4. CDR3 protein: CASSLMTGNNQPQHF. DNA for the CDR3: TGCGCCAGCAGCTTGATGACAGGGAACAATCAGCCCCAGCATTTT.

The chain joins TRBV5-5 to TRBJ2-1; possible D gene TRBD2, 5 bases. Germline CDR1 reads SGHKS; CDR2 reads YYEKEE (reference sequence). The CDR3 contains 16 residues. V was cut by 0 bases and J by 7 bases, with 17 bases left in between. In DNA, the CDR3 is TGTGCCAGCAGCTTGGATGTAAGGACGGGAAGAAATGAGCAGTTCTTC. It yields the protein CASSLDVRTGRNEQFF. Together with reference TRBV5-5 and TRBJ2-1, the CDR3 gives the full variable domain: DAGVTQSPTHLIKTRGQQVTLRCSPISGHKSVSWYQQVLGQGPQFIFQYYEKEERGRGNFPDRFSARQFPNYSSELNVNALLLGDSALYLCASSLDVRTGRNEQFFGPGTRLTVL.

This clone was counted only a few times. This sequence joins TRBV30 and TRBJ2-5, with D tentatively TRBD2 (6 bases). V was cut by 2 bases and J by 2 bases, with 9 bases left in between. CDR3 length equals 13 residues. The germline V gene encodes CDR1 GTSNPN and CDR2 SVGIG (reference sequence). The CDR3 bases are TGTGCCTGGAGTAAAGGGAGGCAAGAGACCCAGTACTTC. It translates to CAWSKGRQETQYF.

The sample holds one count of this clone. In nucleotides, the CDR3 is TGTGCCAGTTACCAGAACTATGGCTACACCTTC. Its protein product is CASYQNYGYTF. The chain couples TRBV19 to TRBJ1-2, with D uncertain. The germline V and J ends were trimmed by 8 bases and 2 bases, with 6 bases remaining between them. From germline, CDR1 is LNHDA and CDR2 SQIVND (reference sequence). The CDR3 length is 11 residues.

V is TRBV18 and J is TRBJ1-2; TRBD1 might be the D (6 bases). The CDR3 is 13 amino acids. Looked up from germline, CDR1 is KGHSH and CDR2 is LQKENI. Between the trimmed V and J ends, which lost 6 bases and 8 bases, there was a span of 16 bases. The CDR3 nucleotides read TGTGCCAGCTCTCCAGGGGAGAGGTGGGGCTACACCTTC. Translating it yields CASSPGERWGYTF.

The sample holds a few counts of this clone. The J gene is TRBJ1-5, the V gene TRBV2; D possibly corresponds to TRBD1 (6 bases). In germline, CDR1 is SNHLY, CDR2 FYNNEI. The CDR3 sequence is 14 residues long. V gave up 7 bases and J gave up 4 bases, with 14 bases separating them. The DNA for the CDR3 is TGTGCCAGCAATGGACAGAAATTAAATCAGCCCCAGCATTTT. Translation: CASNGQKLNQPQHF.

The gene calls are TRBV18 and TRBJ2-3; D unresolved. Germline CDR1 and CDR2: KGHSH and LQKENI. This CDR3 comprises 14 residues. Trimming left V 3 bases short and J 0 bases short, with 7 bases between. CDR3 sequence (DNA): TGTGCCAGCTCACCGTACGGGAGCACAGATACGCAGTATTTT. This encodes CASSPYGSTDTQYF.

The chain has TRBV19 and TRBJ2-3, with a possible D match to TRBD2 (5 bases). From germline, CDR1 is LNHDA and CDR2 SQIVND (reference sequence). The CDR3 is 15 amino acids. V dropped 2 bases and J dropped 5 bases, with 14 bases sitting between them. The CDR3 here is CASSITTRSGDTQYF. CDR3 in DNA: TGTGCCAGTAGTATAACAACTAGGTCTGGAGATACGCAGTATTTT. The variable domain in full, with the rest retrieved from reference TRBV19 and TRBJ2-3, is DGGITQSPKYLFRKEGQNVTLSCEQNLNHDAMYWYRQDPGQGLRLIYYSQIVNDFQKGDIAEGYSVSREKKESFPLTVTSAQKNPTAFYLCASSITTRSGDTQYFGPGTRLTVL.

The sample holds a few counts of this clone. V gene TRBV5-1 combines with J gene TRBJ1-1; a weak D match, TRBD1 (5 bases). The germline V and J ends were trimmed by 0 bases and 10 bases, with 16 bases remaining between them. CDR1 and CDR2 from the germline V gene are SGHRS and YFSETQ. The CDR3 loop spans 14 amino acids. The CDR3 nucleotides read TGCGCCAGCAGCTTGGACGGCAGGGAAAATCGAGCTTTCTTT. Protein: CASSLDGRENRAFF.

The chain employs TRBV18 and TRBJ1-1; D gene ambiguous. V was shortened by 0 bases and J by 3 bases, with 17 bases between the two germline ends. Germline V gives CDR1 KGHSH, CDR2 LQKENI. The CDR3 has 17 residues. The CDR3 DNA follows: TGTGCCAGCTCACCACCGTTCCTGGCGGTAGAGGACACTGAAGCTTTCTTT. It encodes CASSPPFLAVEDTEAFF.

This clone was observed a single time. The V and J genes are TRBV9 and TRBJ1-4, with a possible D match to TRBD1 (5 bases). CDR3 length: 13 amino acids. Trimming took 0 bases from V and 6 from J, leaving 6 bases between them. Germline V gene sequence: CDR1 SGDLS, CDR2 YYNGEE. In nucleotides, the CDR3 is TGTGCCAGCAGCGTAGGACAGTATGAAAAACTGTTTTTT. Translating gives CASSVGQYEKLFF.

This clone was seen a handful of times. V is TRBV18 and J is TRBJ1-6; TRBD1 is a possible D gene (5 bases). The CDR3 is 13 residues long. V shed 5 bases and J shed 9 bases, with 11 bases lying between them. In germline, CDR1 is KGHSH, CDR2 LQKENI. The CDR3 sequence: CASSSQGSSPLHF. The CDR3 DNA is TGTGCCAGCTCAAGTCAGGGTAGTTCACCCCTCCACTTT.

The chain recombines TRBV6-1 with TRBJ2-1, with a tentative D call TRBD1 (6 bases). Germline values: CDR1 MNHNS, CDR2 SASEGT. Trimming stripped 2 bases from V and 6 bases from J, with 14 bases between. This CDR3 has 15 amino acids. The CDR3 nucleotides are TGTGCCAGCAGTGAAACAGGGTTCTCATCCAATGAGCAGTTCTTC. Its translation: CASSETGFSSNEQFF.

The chain employs TRBV27 and TRBJ2-2; the match to TRBD2 covers 9 bases. Germline V gives CDR1 MNHEY, CDR2 SMNVEV (reference sequence). V lost 5 bases and J lost 4; bases outside the gene matches: 2. The CDR3 spans 14 residues. The CDR3 nucleotides read TGTGCCAGCAGTACTAGCGGGCCCACCGGGGAGCTGTTTTTT. It encodes CASSTSGPTGELFF.

The rearrangement links TRBV28 to TRBJ1-5, with 7 bases fitting TRBD1. Germline V gene data show CDR1 as MDHEN and CDR2 as SYDVKM. This CDR3 spans 12 amino acids. The ends lost 7 bases at V and 9 bases at J; junction bases unmatched: 6. CDR3 protein: CASTATGLPQHF. CDR3 coding DNA: TGTGCCAGCACCGCGACAGGGCTGCCCCAGCATTTT.

The chain has TRBV7-9 and TRBJ2-7; 14 nucleotides align to TRBD2. This CDR3 comprises 17 residues. Germline V gene sequence: CDR1 SEHNR, CDR2 FQNEAQ (reference sequence). Losses at the gene ends were 5 bases for V and 2 bases for J; bases not matched to a gene: 8. The CDR3 DNA reads TGTGCCAGCAGCCCACGGACTAGCGGGGGGCAGGCCTACGAGCAGTACTTC. Its protein product is CASSPRTSGGQAYEQYF. Variable domain in full (rest from reference TRBV7-9 and TRBJ2-7): DTGVSQNPRHKITKRGQNVTFRCDPISEHNRLYWYRQTLGQGPEFLTYFQNEAQLEKSRLLSDRFSAERPKGSFSTLEIQRTEQGDSAMYLCASSPRTSGGQAYEQYFGPGTRLTVT.

The chain uses TRBV20-1 and TRBJ1-3; no definite D call. Germline CDR1 and CDR2: DFQATT and SNEGSKA (reference sequence). The CDR3 runs 14 residues. V lost 3 bases, J lost 0 bases, and 9 bases lay in between. The CDR3 sequence: CSASNRVSGNTIYF. CDR3 coding DNA: TGCAGTGCTAGTAACCGGGTCTCTGGAAACACCATATATTTT.

The rearrangement uses TRBV6-2 or TRBV6-3 and TRBJ2-7; 8 nucleotides align to TRBD1. This CDR3 is 17 amino acids long. Germline CDR1 and CDR2: MNHEY and SVGEGT. Trimming took 7 bases from V and 2 from J; bases not matched to a gene: 16. The CDR3 sequence is CASTPDRGSLYTYEQYF. DNA of the CDR3: TGTGCCAGCACCCCAGACAGGGGTTCACTTTACACCTACGAGCAGTACTTC.

The CDR3 DNA is TGTGCCAGCAGTGAAAGTGTCGGCTCTGGGGCCAACGTCCTGACTTTC. Translated, it gives CASSESVGSGANVLTF. V gene TRBV6-1 combines with J gene TRBJ2-6; D not resolved. Between the trimmed V and J ends, which lost 2 bases and 0 bases, there was a span of 8 bases. Germline V CDR1 and CDR2: MNHNS, SASEGT. The CDR3 sequence is 16 residues long.

The gene calls are TRBV5-1 and TRBJ2-3; 7 bases align to TRBD1. The CDR3 spans 15 residues. The germline CDR1 and CDR2 sequences are SGHRS and YFSETQ. J lost 4 bases, V lost 6 bases, and 11 bases had no gene match. CDR3 DNA sequence: TGCGCCAGCAACCCGACAGGGTTACTTTCAGATACGCAGTATTTT. Translation gives CASNPTGLLSDTQYF.

The V and J genes are TRBV19 and TRBJ2-3; tentative D call: TRBD2 (7 bases). Germline V lookup: CDR1 LNHDA, CDR2 SQIVND (reference sequence). Trimming removed 3 bases at V and 4 bases at J, with 11 bases between. CDR3 length equals 14 residues. This chain's CDR3 is CASSIGGAADTQYF. CDR3 in DNA: TGTGCCAGTAGTATTGGGGGGGCGGCAGATACGCAGTATTTT.

The gene calls are TRBV6-5 and TRBJ1-5; TRBD1 agrees at 9 bases. The CDR3 is 15 residues long. V dropped 6 bases and J dropped 4; count of bases not matched to a gene: 7. Germline V gene data show CDR1 as MNHEY and CDR2 as SVGAGI. For the CDR3, the DNA is TGTGCCAGCAGCTTAGACAGGGGGGTTAATCAGCCCCAGCATTTT. Protein sequence: CASSLDRGVNQPQHF.

The gene calls are TRBV30 and TRBJ1-5; 8 bases fit TRBD1. This CDR3 spans 15 amino acids. Germline V gives CDR1 GTSNPN, CDR2 SVGIG (reference sequence). The V gene end was trimmed by 3 bases and the J gene end by 3 bases; junction bases not matched to a gene: 7. In nucleotides, the CDR3 is TGTGCCTGGAGGTCGAGGACAGGGCCCAATCAGCCCCAGCATTTT. It translates to CAWRSRTGPNQPQHF.

The chain is built from TRBV14 and TRBJ1-1; possible D gene TRBD1, 5 bases. There are 14 residues in the CDR3. Germline lookup yields CDR1 SGHDN and CDR2 FVKESK. V was cut by 4 bases and J by 1 base, with 10 bases left in between. CDR3 DNA: TGTGCCAGCAGCCTGCTGACAGCGAACACTGAAGCTTTCTTT. Its protein product is CASSLLTANTEAFF.

This clone was seen a few times. V usage is TRBV4-1 and J usage is TRBJ2-2, with D tentatively TRBD1 (6 bases). The V end was cut by 0 bases, the J end by 4 bases, with 18 bases between. The germline V gene encodes CDR1 MGHRA and CDR2 YSYEKL. There are 18 residues in the CDR3. The DNA of the CDR3 is TGCGCCAGCAGCCAAGATCATTCCGGCCAGGGGACCACCGGGGAGCTGTTTTTT. It codes for CASSQDHSGQGTTGELFF.